Reported below is one T cell receptor beta chain. Trimming took off 4 bases at V and 0 bases at J, with 7 bases between the two ends. This CDR3 is built from 14 residues. CDR1 and CDR2 from the germline V gene are LGHDT and YNNKEL (reference sequence). The sample comes from a study of blood T cell repertoires in COVID-19. The method was immunoSEQ multiplex PCR; TCRdb's version includes in-frame clones alone and lacks a portion of them. This table holds some 400,000 clones, 80% to 90% found once. The specimen was PBMCs or T cells enriched from blood (not recorded which). This rearrangement joins TRBV3-1 (or the pseudogene TRBV3-2) to TRBJ1-5, with D unclear. The source of this sequence is a man younger than 45 who had recovered from COVID-19. The CDR3 is CASSPGDSNQPQHF. The CDR3 nucleotides are TGTGCCAGCAGCCCTGGAGATAGCAATCAGCCCCAGCATTTT.